This is a list of T cell receptor beta chains from one sample in a study of blood T cells in healthy people across ages. TCRdb ran MiXCR on the 5' RACE reads and lists one entry per CDR3 protein. The sample has a few hundred thousand distinct CDR3 sequences; about 27% are singletons. This sample also belongs to another study, concerning T cells of mothers and their children.

The sequenced material came from blood. The source of these receptors is a boy younger than 10 in good health. Both conserved end residues are part of each CDR3.

J gene	V gene	CDR3 protein
TRBJ1-1	TRBV20-1	CSARAVTGDTEAFF
TRBJ2-1	TRBV10-2	CASSDWTSSYNEQFF
TRBJ2-6	TRBV5-6	CAGSPDGANVLTF
TRBJ1-6	TRBV6-5	CASSLGQSSYNSPLHF
TRBJ2-5	TRBV12-3/TRBV12-4	CASSLAGRTGVQETQYF
TRBJ1-2	TRBV6-5	CASSVDGGLRSYTF
TRBJ1-1	TRBV19	CASGQGRGNTEAFF
TRBJ2-5	TRBV20-1	CSASRRYQETQYF
TRBJ2-1	TRBV2	CASRRGGTYNEQFF
TRBJ2-3	TRBV20-1	CSARTGTYTDTQYF
TRBJ2-2	TRBV2	CASRAYYYTGELLF
TRBJ2-5	TRBV12-3/TRBV12-4	CASSFGHPCF
NA	TRBV6-2/TRBV6-3	CASSYAVPTSTIGEQFF
NA	TRBV20-1	CSAYQGTGRKMAQYF
TRBJ2-7	TRBV9	CASSPPGIAYEQYF
TRBJ2-2	TRBV10-3	CAISDPTGMNTGELFF
TRBJ1-2	TRBV12-3/TRBV12-4	CASSFEGNGYTF
TRBJ1-1	TRBV6-2/TRBV6-3	CASSYLRRQGYAEAFF
TRBJ2-5	TRBV7-9	CASSLAFWELYTQETQYF
TRBJ1-5	TRBV9	CASSERDSKSNQPQHF
TRBJ1-2	TRBV6-5	CASSWGRGIYGYTF
TRBJ2-3	TRBV12-3/TRBV12-4	CASADRGDTQYF
TRBJ2-1	TRBV3-1	CASSQPGTSLFF
TRBJ2-1	TRBV9	CASSVGTSGGSPYNEQFF
TRBJ1-3	TRBV15	CATSRDDKAVGGNTIYF
TRBJ1-1	TRBV7-9	CASSNDRGGSSAFF